The source of this T cell receptor beta chain is a study of T cells in Graves' hyperthyroidism and ophthalmopathy. Study outcomes and limitations: Most clonotypes expanded in the thyroid (above 0.001) were also present in blood. Before onset, by a median of approximately 6.8 months, the model predicted ophthalmopathy. The authors' 13 V-J model separated ophthalmopathy from stable hyperthyroidism.

The PBMCs were sourced from fresh peripheral blood (approximately 10 ml). Amplified TCR beta CDR3 regions came from RNA transcripts. Researchers ran a first-round RT-PCR on the TCR CDR3 using the HTBI primer set. One entry per CDR3 protein results from TCRdb running MiXCR on the multiplex PCR reads. Of about 250,000 distinct CDR3 sequences detected, over 12% appear once; the ten largest clones hold 30% to 35%. In this sample, this clonotype turned up many times. The antigen is not known. This CDR3 has 14 amino acids. CDR1 is LGHDT and CDR2 is YNNKEL in the germline V gene (reference sequence). V lost 1 base and J lost 3, with 10 bases in between.

The material sequenced was blood. The V and J genes are TRBV3-1 and TRBJ2-7; a weak D match, TRBD1 (6 bases). The sequence was obtained from a woman aged 45-65 years with Graves' hyperthyroidism that later progressed to Graves' ophthalmopathy. CDR3: CASSQAGDRYEQYF. The CDR3 DNA reads as TGTGCCAGCAGCCAAGCAGGGGATCGCTACGAGCAGTACTTC.